What follows are 19 T cell receptor beta chains derived from one specimen sequenced in a study of glioma-infiltrating T cells. TCR alpha and beta CDR3 regions were amplified from RNA using iRepertoire nested multiplex PCR. TCRdb re-analysed the multiplex PCR reads in MiXCR, keeping a single row per CDR3 protein. The data hold around 130,000 distinct CDR3 sequences, with roughly a quarter observed a single time. The sample was glioma tissue, nonneoplastic brain tissue, or PBMCs (not recorded which). Receptors originate from a human donor with low-grade glioma or glioblastoma, undergoing nonglioma brain surgery, or in good health (not recorded which).

V usage is TRBV24-1 and J usage is TRBJ1-2; D call uncertain. This CDR3 region has 13 residues. Trimming left V 5 bases short and J 4 bases short, with 10 bases between. Germline CDR1 KGHDR, CDR2 SFDVKD. CDR3 residues: CATSAEDLYGYTF. In nucleotides, the CDR3 is TGTGCCACCAGTGCGGAGGACCTCTATGGCTACACCTTC.

The sample holds many counts of this clonotype. This chain links TRBV14 with TRBJ1-1; 9 bases agree with TRBD1. After removal of 6 bases from V and 2 bases from J, the junction contained 7 bases not matched to a gene. This CDR3 has 15 amino acids. The germline CDR1 and CDR2 sequences are SGHDN and FVKESK. For the CDR3, the DNA is TGTGCCAGCAGTCCCGGGACAGGGATAAACACTGAAGCTTTCTTT. Encoded protein: CASSPGTGINTEAFF.

Comments on this clonotype: This may come from a read error, since a much larger clone is one base off. The V and J genes are TRBV6-5 and TRBJ2-1; D call uncertain. This CDR3 has 11 residues. Germline values: CDR1 MNHEY, CDR2 SVGAGI. CDR3: CVSSYDNEQFF. The CDR3 DNA reads TGTGTCAGCAGTTACGACAATGAGCAGTTCTTC.

This clonotype showed up just once. This chain links TRBV5-1 with TRBJ1-2, with 10 bases matching TRBD1. CDR1 and CDR2 from the germline V gene are SGHRS and YFSETQ. The CDR3 sequence is 20 residues long. The V segment lost 3 bases and the J segment 2 bases; nucleotides outside the gene matches: 19. This CDR3 reads CASSSLLRQGARVLNYGYTF. CDR3 in DNA: TGCGCCAGCAGCTCGCTATTACGACAGGGGGCAAGGGTTCTAAACTATGGCTACACCTTC.

This chain connects TRBV20-1 to TRBJ2-1, with TRBD2 matching 10 bases. V shed 3 bases, J shed 7 bases, and the junction held 15 bases outside the gene matches. Per the germline V gene, CDR1 is DFQATT and CDR2 is SNEGSKA (reference sequence). The CDR3 has 17 residues. This CDR3 is CSASFSFEAGGKNEQFF. CDR3 sequence (DNA): TGCAGTGCTAGTTTCAGCTTTGAAGCGGGGGGGAAGAATGAGCAGTTCTTC.

This clonotype occurred a few times. The J gene is TRBJ2-5, the V gene TRBV5-1; possible D gene TRBD2, 5 bases. V lost 4 bases, J lost 4 bases, and 14 bases lay in between. CDR1 is SGHRS, CDR2 YFSETQ, per germline. The CDR3 is 14 amino acids. The CDR3 region is CASSRRIARETQYF. CDR3 coding DNA: TGCGCCAGCAGCAGACGTATAGCGCGAGAGACCCAGTACTTC.

In this sample, this clonotype turned up many times. The genes are TRBV20-1 and TRBJ2-1; D is unclear. Germline CDR1 reads DFQATT; CDR2 reads SNEGSKA (reference sequence). Trimming shortened V by 3 bases and J by 1 base, and 13 bases separated the two germline ends. This CDR3 is built from 15 residues. CDR3 amino acids: CSASRMGGSYNEQFF. The DNA of the CDR3 is TGCAGTGCTAGCCGTATGGGTGGGTCCTACAATGAGCAGTTCTTC.

This clonotype was detected only a few times. V and J are TRBV20-1 and TRBJ1-4, with D hard to call. Germline assignment: CDR1 DFQATT and CDR2 SNEGSKA (reference sequence). Trimming left V 5 bases short and J 0 bases short, with 10 bases between. The CDR3 contains 14 residues. The DNA for the CDR3 is TGCAGTGCTCCAGACGCTGCAACTAATGAAAAACTGTTTTTT. The encoded protein is CSAPDAATNEKLFF.

There are a few counts of this clonotype. CDR3 DNA sequence: TGCGCCAGCAGCTTCTCTAGCGGGGGGGCTACGGATACGCAGTATTTT. Protein product: CASSFSSGGATDTQYF. The V and J genes are TRBV5-1 and TRBJ2-3; 12 positions agree with TRBD2. V was clipped by 2 bases and J by 6 bases; unmatched bases: 7. CDR1 is SGHRS, CDR2 YFSETQ, per germline. There are 16 residues in the CDR3.

The rearrangement uses TRBV28 and TRBJ2-1, with TRBD1 identical over 9 bases. The CDR3 is made up of 16 amino acids. The V and J ends lost 3 bases and 5 bases, in that order; junction bases with no gene match: 8. Germline lookup yields CDR1 MDHEN and CDR2 SYDVKM. CDR3 region: CASSFRGQGWDNEQFF. The CDR3 coding sequence is TGTGCCAGCAGTTTCCGGGGACAGGGTTGGGACAATGAGCAGTTCTTC.

The table lists this clonotype with many counts. An end of the junction differs from the germline gene, which may be a read error. The rearrangement uses TRBV2 and TRBJ1-2; weak D call: TRBD1 (5 bases). The CDR3 extends over 10 amino acids. Germline V gene data show CDR1 as SNHLY and CDR2 as FYNNEI. CDR3 protein: CASSGSGPAF. The CDR3 DNA reads TGTGCCAGCAGTGGATCGGGACCGGCCTTC.

A remark on this clonotype: The junction differs from germline at one of its ends, possibly a read error. The V gene is TRBV7-9, the J gene TRBJ2-1; 7 nucleotides align to TRBD2. This CDR3 is built from 13 residues. Per germline, CDR1 SEHNR and CDR2 FQNEAQ (reference sequence). The CDR3 region is CASTLGRGDEQFF. CDR3 sequence (DNA): TGTGCCAGCACCTTAGGGAGGGGCGATGAGCAGTTCTTC.

The chain employs TRBV7-3 and TRBJ2-7, with unresolved D. The ends were cut back, 1 base at V and 0 bases at J, with 22 bases in the middle. The CDR3 runs 19 residues. Germline V CDR1 and CDR2: SGHTA, FQGTGA. The CDR3, as DNA: TGTGCCAGCAGCTTAATCCATGATCTTACAGCGAGGAGCTCCTACGAGCAGTACGTC. Its translation: CASSLIHDLTARSSYEQYV.

This clonotype was detected ten times or more. The J gene is TRBJ2-3, the V gene TRBV6-6, with 7 bases fitting TRBD1. This CDR3 spans 15 amino acids. Germline CDR1 reads MNHNY; CDR2 reads SVGAGI (reference sequence). The ends lost 2 bases at V and 1 base at J; junction bases unmatched: 3. CDR3: CASSYRQGRTDTQYF. The CDR3 bases are TGTGCCAGCAGTTACAGACAGGGTCGCACAGATACGCAGTATTTT.

The rearrangement joins TRBV18 to TRBJ2-1; D might be TRBD1 or TRBD2, each matching 5 bases. Trimming took 2 bases from V and 1 from J, leaving 18 bases between them. The CDR3 contains 18 residues. Germline values: CDR1 KGHSH, CDR2 LQKENI. This CDR3 is CASSPSPGPYTSYNEQFF. In DNA form, the CDR3 reads TGTGCCAGCTCACCAAGCCCGGGGCCCTACACATCCTACAATGAGCAGTTCTTC.

This clonotype was seen many times. The V and J genes are TRBV28 and TRBJ1-3; no reliable D call. Per germline, CDR1 MDHEN and CDR2 SYDVKM. V lost 4 bases to trimming and J lost 8 bases, with 3 bases between them. The CDR3 extends over 10 amino acids. The CDR3 region has the DNA TGTGCCAGCAGTTGGGACACCATATATTTT. Its translation is CASSWDTIYF.

The chain recombines TRBV6-4 with TRBJ2-1; D gene uncertain. Germline assignment: CDR1 MRHNA and CDR2 SNTAGT. V lost 3 bases and J lost 2, with 5 bases in between. CDR3 size: 13 residues. The CDR3 loop reads CASSESAYNEQFF. The DNA for the CDR3 is TGTGCCAGCAGTGAGTCCGCCTACAATGAGCAGTTCTTC.

This chain uses TRBV7-9 with TRBJ1-5; the match to TRBD1 covers 8 bases. The CDR3 is made up of 17 amino acids. The V segment lost 5 bases and the J segment 0 bases; nucleotides outside the gene matches: 9. Germline assignment: CDR1 SEHNR and CDR2 FQNEAQ (reference sequence). The CDR3 protein is CASSPRTGNYSNQPQHF. CDR3 bases: TGTGCCAGCAGCCCACGGACAGGGAACTATAGCAATCAGCCCCAGCATTTT. The entire variable domain, with the rest obtained from reference TRBV7-9 and TRBJ1-5, is as follows: DTGVSQNPRHKITKRGQNVTFRCDPISEHNRLYWYRQTLGQGPEFLTYFQNEAQLEKSRLLSDRFSAERPKGSFSTLEIQRTEQGDSAMYLCASSPRTGNYSNQPQHFGDGTRLSIL.

On this clonotype: This could be a read error, since a much larger clone is one nucleotide away. J is TRBJ2-5 and V is TRBV6-6, with a weak D call TRBD1 (6 bases). V gave up 2 bases and J gave up 14 bases, with 15 bases separating them. The V gene's germline CDR1 is MNHNY and CDR2 SVGAGI (reference sequence). This CDR3 region has 12 residues. The CDR3 region has the DNA TGTGCCAGCAGTTACCCCGACAGGAGAACATACTTC. Its translation: CASSYPDRRTYF.